The sequence of this T cell receptor (beta chain) was determined in a study of cytomegalovirus exposure and HLA in healthy donors. On the study more broadly: Among the 300 to 500 genotyped donors, around 81% were placed in the Caucasian-associated ancestry cluster.

For this clone: The antigen is undetermined.

The PCR had 60 Vbeta and 13 Jbeta primers. Sequenced by immunoSEQ multiplex PCR; TCRdb stores in-frame clones only, minus some. The sample holds 100,000 to 150,000 clones, 75% to 90% seen once. General study findings and limits: Sequencing depth roughly uniform across donors was assumed in presence/absence analyses.

Germline CDR1 SGHTA, CDR2 FQGTGA. Trimming cost V 2 bases and J 0 bases, with 5 bases left between them. This CDR3 is 15 amino acids long. The chain employs TRBV7-3 and TRBJ2-6; D unclear. The sequenced sample consisted of PBMCs. This TCR derives from a man younger than 45 in good health and CMV-seropositive. As DNA, the CDR3 is TGTGCCAGCAGCTTAGAAGCCTCTGGGGCCAACGTCCTGACTTTC. Translated: CASSLEASGANVLTF.